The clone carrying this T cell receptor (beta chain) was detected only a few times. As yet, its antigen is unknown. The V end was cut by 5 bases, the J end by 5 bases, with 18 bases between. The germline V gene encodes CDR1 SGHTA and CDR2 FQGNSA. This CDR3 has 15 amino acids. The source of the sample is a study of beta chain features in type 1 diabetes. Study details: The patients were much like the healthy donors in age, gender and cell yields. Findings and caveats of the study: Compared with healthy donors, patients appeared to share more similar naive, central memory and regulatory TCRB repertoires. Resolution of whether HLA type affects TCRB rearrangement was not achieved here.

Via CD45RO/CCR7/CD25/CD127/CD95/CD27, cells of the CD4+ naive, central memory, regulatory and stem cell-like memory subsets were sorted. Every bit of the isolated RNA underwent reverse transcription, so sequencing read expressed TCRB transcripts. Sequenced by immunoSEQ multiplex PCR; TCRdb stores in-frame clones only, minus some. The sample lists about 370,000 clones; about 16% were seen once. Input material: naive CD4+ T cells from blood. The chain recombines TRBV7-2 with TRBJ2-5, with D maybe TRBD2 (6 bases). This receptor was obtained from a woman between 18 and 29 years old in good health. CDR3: CASSPPGTGGETQYF. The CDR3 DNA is TGTGCCAGCAGCCCCCCCGGGACTGGGGGGGAGACCCAGTACTTC.